Listed below are T cell receptor beta chains from one sample, sequenced in a study of T cells in lung cancer brain metastases. Clones were read by immunoSEQ multiplex PCR, and TCRdb kept only the in-frame ones, dropping some. The sample holds about 5,000 clones, around 85% seen once. Sequencing used tumor tissue from the primary lung tumor. The source of these receptors is a man between 65 and 85 years old with non-small cell lung cancer. The CDR3 runs from the conserved cysteine through the conserved F or W. Fields, in order: V gene, J gene, CDR3 protein.

TRBV10-3	TRBJ1-1	CAISESMNTEAFF
TRBV29-1	TRBJ2-3	CSVVRTSGRAFVDTQYF
TRBV29-1	TRBJ1-2	CSANRQGDYGYTF
TRBV5-1	TRBJ1-1	CASSLFSGVGMNTEAFF
TRBV30	TRBJ2-3	CAWSNGLAGGSDTQYF
TRBV19	TRBJ1-2	CASSQGATNYGYTF
TRBV30	TRBJ2-1	CAWNTEAGYNEQFF
TRBV5-1	TRBJ2-3	CASSLYGQGPDTQYF
TRBV7-6	TRBJ2-7	CANSSLSGPSYEQYF
TRBV5-4	TRBJ1-3	CASSSLTGAAQSGNTIYF
TRBV15	TRBJ2-5	CATSSGTSGGQETQYF
TRBV28	TRBJ1-5	CASGPRAGSGGQPQHF
TRBV18	TRBJ1-4	CASSGTVTNEKLFF
TRBV29-1	TRBJ1-2	CSVGGRAFDGYTF
TRBV4-2	TRBJ1-2	CASSQEGARGYTF
TRBV25-1	TRBJ1-2	CASSGILSGGILNYGYTF
TRBV6-6	TRBJ2-1	CASRITSGPYNEQFF
TRBV7-8	TRBJ1-3	CASSPRTGLGNTIYF
TRBV9	TRBJ2-3	CASSPRSGSLRDTQYF
TRBV18	TRBJ1-4	CASSPRGRGFREKLFF
TRBV20-1	TRBJ2-5	CSAGGQETQYF
TRBV9	TRBJ2-3	CASSARQVAGEGSTDTQYF